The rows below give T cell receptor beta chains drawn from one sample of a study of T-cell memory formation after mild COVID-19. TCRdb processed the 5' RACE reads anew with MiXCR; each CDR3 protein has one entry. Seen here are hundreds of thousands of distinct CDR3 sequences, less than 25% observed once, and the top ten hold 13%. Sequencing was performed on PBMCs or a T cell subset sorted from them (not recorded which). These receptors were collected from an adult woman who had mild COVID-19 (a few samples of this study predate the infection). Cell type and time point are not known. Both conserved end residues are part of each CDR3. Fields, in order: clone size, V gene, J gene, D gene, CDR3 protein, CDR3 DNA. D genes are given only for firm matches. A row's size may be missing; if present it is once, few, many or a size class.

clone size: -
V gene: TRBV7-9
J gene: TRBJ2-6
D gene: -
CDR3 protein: CASSLIGETGANVLTF
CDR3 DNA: TGTGCCAGCAGCTTAATTGGGGAGACTGGGGCCAACGTCCTGACTTTC

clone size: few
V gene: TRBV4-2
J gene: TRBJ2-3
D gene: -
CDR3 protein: CASSQRGQGDTQYF
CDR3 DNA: TGTGCCAGCAGCCAACGCGGCCAGGGAGATACGCAGTATTTT

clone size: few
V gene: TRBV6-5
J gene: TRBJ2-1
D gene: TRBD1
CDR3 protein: CASRGTGAYEQFF
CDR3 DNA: TGTGCCAGCAGAGGGACAGGGGCGTATGAGCAGTTCTTC

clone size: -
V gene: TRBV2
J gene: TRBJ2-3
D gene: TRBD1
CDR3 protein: CASHRDRGTDTQYF
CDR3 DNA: TGTGCCAGTCACCGGGACAGGGGAACAGATACGCAGTATTTT

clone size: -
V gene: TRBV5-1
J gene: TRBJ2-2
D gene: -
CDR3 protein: CASSLDRVETGELFF
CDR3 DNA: TGCGCCAGCAGCTTGGACCGAGTCGAGACCGGGGAGCTGTTTTTT

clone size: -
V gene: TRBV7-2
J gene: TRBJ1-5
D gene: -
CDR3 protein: CASSLDRSGPLGNQPQHF
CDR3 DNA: TGTGCCAGCAGCTTAGATAGGTCGGGGCCTTTGGGCAATCAGCCCCAGCATTTT

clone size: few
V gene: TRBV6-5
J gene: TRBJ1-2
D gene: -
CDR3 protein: CASSYRGTPYGYTF
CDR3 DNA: TGTGCCAGCAGTTACCGAGGGACACCCTATGGCTACACCTTC

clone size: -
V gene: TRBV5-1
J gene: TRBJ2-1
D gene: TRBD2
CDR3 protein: CASSEGLAGYNEQFF
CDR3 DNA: TGCGCCAGCAGCGAAGGACTAGCGGGCTACAATGAGCAGTTCTTC

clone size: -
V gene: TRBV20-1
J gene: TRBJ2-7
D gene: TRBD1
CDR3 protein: CSASRTGPNYEQYF
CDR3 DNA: TGCAGTGCCAGCAGGACAGGGCCTAACTACGAGCAGTACTTC

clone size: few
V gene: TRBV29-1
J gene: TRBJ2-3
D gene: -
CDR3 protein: CSVVGRRGAHTDTQYF
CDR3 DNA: TGCAGCGTTGTCGGTCGTAGGGGGGCCCACACAGATACGCAGTATTTT

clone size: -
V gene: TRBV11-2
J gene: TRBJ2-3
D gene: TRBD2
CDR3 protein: CASSSSIRSGRADTQYF
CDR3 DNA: TGTGCCAGCAGCTCGTCTATACGTAGCGGGAGGGCAGATACGCAGTATTTT

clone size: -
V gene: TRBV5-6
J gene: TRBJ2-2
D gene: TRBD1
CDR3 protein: CASSLGLGQGAGELFF
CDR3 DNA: TGTGCCAGCAGCTTGGGTCTGGGACAGGGTGCCGGGGAGCTGTTTTTT

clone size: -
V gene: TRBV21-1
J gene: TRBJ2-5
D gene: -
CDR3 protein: CASTDRDQLLETQYF
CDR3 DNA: TGTGCCAGCACCGACCGGGACCAACTCCTAGAGACCCAGTACTTC

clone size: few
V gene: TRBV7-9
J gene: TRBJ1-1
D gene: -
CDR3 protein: CASSLGRGGTEAFF
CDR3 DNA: TGTGCCAGCAGCTTAGGACGCGGCGGCACTGAAGCTTTCTTT

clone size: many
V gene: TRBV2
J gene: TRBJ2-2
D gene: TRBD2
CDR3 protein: CASSEAQGGTGELFF
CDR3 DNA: TGTGCCAGCAGTGAAGCCCAGGGAGGGACCGGGGAGCTGTTTTTT

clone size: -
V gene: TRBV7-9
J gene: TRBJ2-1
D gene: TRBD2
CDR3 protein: CASSLSGVDEQFF
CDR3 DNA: TGTGCCAGCAGCTTAAGCGGGGTAGATGAGCAGTTCTTC

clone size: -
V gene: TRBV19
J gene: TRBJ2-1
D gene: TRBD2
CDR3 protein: CASSYSAGVPIRNEQFF
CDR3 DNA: TGTGCCAGTAGTTACTCCGCGGGGGTACCGATCCGCAATGAGCAGTTCTTC

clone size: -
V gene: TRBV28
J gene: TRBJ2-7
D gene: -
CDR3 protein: CASSFSGGEQYF
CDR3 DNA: TGTGCCAGCAGTTTCTCCGGAGGTGAGCAGTACTTC

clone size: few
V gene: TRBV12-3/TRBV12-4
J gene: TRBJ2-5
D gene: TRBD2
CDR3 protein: CASSFPGLAGDLETQYF
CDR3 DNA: TGTGCCAGCAGTTTCCCCGGACTAGCGGGAGATTTAGAGACCCAGTACTTC

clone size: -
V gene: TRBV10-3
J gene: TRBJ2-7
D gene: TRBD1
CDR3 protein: CALGQGTTYEQYF
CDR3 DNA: TGTGCCTTAGGACAGGGCACGACCTACGAGCAGTACTTC

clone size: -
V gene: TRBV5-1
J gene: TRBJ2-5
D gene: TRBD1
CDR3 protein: CASSFYTGEETQYF
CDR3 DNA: TGCGCCAGCAGCTTCTATACAGGGGAGGAGACCCAGTACTTC

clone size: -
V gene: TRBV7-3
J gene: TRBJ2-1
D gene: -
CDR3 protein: CASSLTGAGYVTNEQFF
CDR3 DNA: TGTGCCAGCAGCTTAACAGGGGCAGGGTATGTCACCAATGAGCAGTTCTTC

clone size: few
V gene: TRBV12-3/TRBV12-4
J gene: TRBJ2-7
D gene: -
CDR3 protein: CASSLAGWPYEQYF
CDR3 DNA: TGTGCCAGCAGTTTAGCGGGCTGGCCCTACGAGCAGTACTTC

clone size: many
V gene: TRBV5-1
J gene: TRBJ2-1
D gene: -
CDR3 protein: CASSLDGGNNEQFF
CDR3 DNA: TGCGCCAGCAGCTTGGATGGCGGTAACAATGAGCAGTTCTTC

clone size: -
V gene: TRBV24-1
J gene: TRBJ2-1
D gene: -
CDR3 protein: CATSDLGPVEQFF
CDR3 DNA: TGTGCCACCAGTGATTTAGGGCCCGTAGAGCAGTTCTTC

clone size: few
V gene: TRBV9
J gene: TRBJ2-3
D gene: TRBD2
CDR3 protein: CASSQTSGRTTDTQYF
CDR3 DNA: TGTGCCAGCAGCCAGACTAGCGGGAGGACCACAGATACGCAGTATTTT

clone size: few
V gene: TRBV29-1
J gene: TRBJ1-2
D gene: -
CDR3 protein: CSVETARGGSNYGYTF
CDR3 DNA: TGCAGCGTTGAGACCGCCAGGGGTGGATCAAACTATGGCTACACCTTC

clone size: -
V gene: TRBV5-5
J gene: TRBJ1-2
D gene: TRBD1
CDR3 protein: CASSLLPGQIYGYTF
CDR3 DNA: TGTGCCAGCAGCCTCCTACCGGGACAGATCTATGGCTACACCTTC

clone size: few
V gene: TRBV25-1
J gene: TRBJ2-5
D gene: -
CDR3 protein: CASSTLYQETQYF
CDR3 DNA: TGTGCCAGCAGTACGTTGTACCAAGAGACCCAGTACTTC

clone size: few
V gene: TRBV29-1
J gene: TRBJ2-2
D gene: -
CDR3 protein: CSVARDTGELFF
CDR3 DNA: TGCAGCGTTGCAAGGGACACCGGGGAGCTGTTTTTT

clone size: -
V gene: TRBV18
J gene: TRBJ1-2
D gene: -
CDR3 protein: CASSPPSTGIYGYTF
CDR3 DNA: TGTGCCAGCTCACCACCGAGTACCGGGATCTATGGCTACACCTTC

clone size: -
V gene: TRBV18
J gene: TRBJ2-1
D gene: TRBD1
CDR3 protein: CASSPPGQVQFF
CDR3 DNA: TGTGCCAGCTCACCCCCGGGACAGGTGCAGTTCTTC

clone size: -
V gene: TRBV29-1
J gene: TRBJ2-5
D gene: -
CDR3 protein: CSVHSGDWETQYF
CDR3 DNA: TGCAGCGTTCATTCAGGGGATTGGGAGACCCAGTACTTC

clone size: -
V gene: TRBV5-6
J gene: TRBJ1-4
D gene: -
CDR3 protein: CASLPGTENEKLFF
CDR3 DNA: TGTGCCAGTCTCCCCGGGACTGAGAATGAAAAACTGTTTTTT

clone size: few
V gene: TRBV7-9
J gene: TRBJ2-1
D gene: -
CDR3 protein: CASSKPPELGQFF
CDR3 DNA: TGTGCCAGCAGCAAACCTCCGGAACTAGGGCAGTTCTTC

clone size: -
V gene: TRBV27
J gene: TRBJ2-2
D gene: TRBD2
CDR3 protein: CASSPGLAGGPLSAGELFF
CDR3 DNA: TGTGCCAGCAGTCCCGGACTAGCGGGGGGGCCTTTATCGGCCGGGGAGCTGTTTTTT

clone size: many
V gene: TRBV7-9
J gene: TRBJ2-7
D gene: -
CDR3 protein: CASSEAASYEQYF
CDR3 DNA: TGTGCCAGCAGCGAGGCAGCATCCTACGAGCAGTACTTC

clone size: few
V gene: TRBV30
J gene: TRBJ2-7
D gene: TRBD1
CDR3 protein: CAREGDRGLDEQYF
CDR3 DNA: TGTGCCAGAGAGGGGGACAGGGGGTTGGACGAGCAGTACTTC

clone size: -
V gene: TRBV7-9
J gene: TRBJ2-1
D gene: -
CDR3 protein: CASRSNEQFF
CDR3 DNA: TGTGCCAGCAGGAGCAATGAGCAGTTCTTC

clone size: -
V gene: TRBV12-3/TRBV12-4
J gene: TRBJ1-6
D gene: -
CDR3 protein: CASSAPTDYNSPLHF
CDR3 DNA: TGTGCCAGCAGTGCTCCAACAGACTATAATTCACCCCTCCACTTT

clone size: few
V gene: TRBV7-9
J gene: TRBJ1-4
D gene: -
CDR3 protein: CASSPSPGGVNEKLFF
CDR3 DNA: TGTGCCAGCAGCCCCTCCCCGGGAGGGGTTAATGAAAAACTGTTTTTT

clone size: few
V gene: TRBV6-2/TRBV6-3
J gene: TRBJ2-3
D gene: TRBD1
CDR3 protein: CASSYSDRGPDTQYF
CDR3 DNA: TGTGCCAGCAGTTACTCGGACAGGGGCCCAGATACGCAGTATTTT

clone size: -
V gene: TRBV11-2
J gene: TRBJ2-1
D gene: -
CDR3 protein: CASSLTGEVEQFF
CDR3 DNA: TGTGCCAGCAGCTTAACGGGAGAGGTTGAGCAGTTCTTC

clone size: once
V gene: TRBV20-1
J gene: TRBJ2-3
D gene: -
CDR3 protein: CSARDPPAQYF
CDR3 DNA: TGCAGTGCTCGGGACCCTCCTGCGCAGTATTTT

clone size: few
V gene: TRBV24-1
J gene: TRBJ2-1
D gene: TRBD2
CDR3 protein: CATSDPGLAGARNEQFF
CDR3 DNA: TGTGCCACCAGTGATCCGGGACTAGCAGGCGCGAGGAATGAGCAGTTCTTC

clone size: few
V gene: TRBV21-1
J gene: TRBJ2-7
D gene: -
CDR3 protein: CASSKAEREGVDEQYF
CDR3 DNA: TGTGCCAGCAGCAAAGCGGAGCGGGAGGGCGTCGACGAGCAGTACTTC

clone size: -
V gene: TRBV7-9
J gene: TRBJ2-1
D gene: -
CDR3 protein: CASSFPRSGVSYNEQFF
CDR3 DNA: TGTGCCAGCAGCTTTCCTCGGTCGGGGGTCTCCTACAATGAGCAGTTCTTC

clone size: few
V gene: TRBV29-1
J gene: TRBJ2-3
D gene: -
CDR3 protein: CSVNPGGGFTDTQYF
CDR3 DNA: TGCAGCGTCAACCCAGGCGGGGGCTTCACAGATACGCAGTATTTT

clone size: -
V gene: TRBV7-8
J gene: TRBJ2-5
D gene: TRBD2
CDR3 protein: CASSLERGYQETQYF
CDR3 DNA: TGTGCCAGCAGCTTAGAGCGGGGGTACCAAGAGACCCAGTACTTC

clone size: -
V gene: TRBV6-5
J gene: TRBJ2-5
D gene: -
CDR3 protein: CASRPGPAGETQYF
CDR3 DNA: TGTGCCAGCAGACCCGGACCGGCGGGAGAGACCCAGTACTTC

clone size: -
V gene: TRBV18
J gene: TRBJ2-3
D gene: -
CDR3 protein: CASSPRESGRTQYF
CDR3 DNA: TGTGCCAGCTCACCCCGGGAGTCGGGGAGAACGCAGTATTTT

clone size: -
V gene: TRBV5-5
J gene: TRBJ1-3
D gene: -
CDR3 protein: CASSLGGRISGNTIYF
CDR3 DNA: TGTGCCAGCAGCCTAGGGGGGAGAATCTCTGGAAACACCATATATTTT

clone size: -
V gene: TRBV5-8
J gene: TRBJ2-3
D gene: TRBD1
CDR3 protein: CASSLGQGLYTQYF
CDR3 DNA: TGTGCCAGCAGCTTGGGACAGGGGTTATATACGCAGTATTTT

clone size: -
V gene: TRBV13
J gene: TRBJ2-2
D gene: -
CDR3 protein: CASSFGGFTGELFF
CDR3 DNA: TGTGCCAGCAGCTTCGGGGGTTTCACCGGGGAGCTGTTTTTT

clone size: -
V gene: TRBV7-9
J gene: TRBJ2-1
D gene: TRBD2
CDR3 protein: CASSLVFIGTSNEQFF
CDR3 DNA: TGTGCCAGCAGCTTAGTCTTCATCGGGACTAGCAATGAGCAGTTCTTC

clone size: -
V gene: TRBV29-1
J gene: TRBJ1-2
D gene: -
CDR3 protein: CSVGQGRSSGYGYTF
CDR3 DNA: TGCAGCGTTGGCCAGGGAAGGTCGAGTGGCTATGGCTACACCTTC

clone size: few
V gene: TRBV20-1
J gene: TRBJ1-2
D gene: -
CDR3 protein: CSARDRQSNYGYTF
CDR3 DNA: TGCAGTGCTAGAGATCGACAGTCTAACTATGGCTACACCTTC

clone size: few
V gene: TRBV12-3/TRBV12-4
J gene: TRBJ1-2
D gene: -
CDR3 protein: CASSQDPNYGYTF
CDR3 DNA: TGTGCCAGCAGTCAGGATCCTAACTATGGCTACACCTTC

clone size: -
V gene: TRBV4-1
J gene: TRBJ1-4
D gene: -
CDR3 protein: CASSQTPQGTNEKLFF
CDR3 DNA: TGCGCCAGCAGCCAAACCCCTCAGGGAACTAATGAAAAACTGTTTTTT

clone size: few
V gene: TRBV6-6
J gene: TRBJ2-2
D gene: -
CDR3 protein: CASRQTTSTGELFF
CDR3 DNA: TGTGCCAGCAGACAGACCACATCTACCGGGGAGCTGTTTTTT